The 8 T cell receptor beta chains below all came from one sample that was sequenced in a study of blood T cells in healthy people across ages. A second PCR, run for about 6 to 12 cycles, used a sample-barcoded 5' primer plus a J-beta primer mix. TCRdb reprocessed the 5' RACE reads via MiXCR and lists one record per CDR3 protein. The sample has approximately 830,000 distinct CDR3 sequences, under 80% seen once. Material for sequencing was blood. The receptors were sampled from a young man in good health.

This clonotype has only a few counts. CDR3 protein: CASSLRGASGTDTQYF. Here the CDR3 DNA reads TGTGCCAGCAGCTTGAGAGGGGCGTCGGGCACAGATACGCAGTATTTT. V is TRBV11-2 and J is TRBJ2-3; either TRBD1 or TRBD2 may supply D (5 bases each). V gave up 3 bases and J gave up 1 base, with 14 bases separating them. The germline V gene encodes CDR1 SGHAT and CDR2 FQNNGV. The CDR3 totals 16 residues.

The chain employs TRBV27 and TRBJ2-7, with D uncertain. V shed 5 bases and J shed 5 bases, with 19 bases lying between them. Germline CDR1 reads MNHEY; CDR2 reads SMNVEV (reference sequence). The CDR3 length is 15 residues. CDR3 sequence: CASSTRGSGTDEQYF. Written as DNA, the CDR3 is TGTGCCAGCAGTACCCGAGGATCAGGCACGGACGAGCAGTACTTC.

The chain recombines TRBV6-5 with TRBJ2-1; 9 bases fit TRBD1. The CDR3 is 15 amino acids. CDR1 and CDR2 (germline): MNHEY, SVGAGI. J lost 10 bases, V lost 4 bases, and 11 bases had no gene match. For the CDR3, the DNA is TGTGCCAGCAGTTCGTCGGGACAGGGCATAAGGGAGCAGTTCTTC. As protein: CASSSSGQGIREQFF.

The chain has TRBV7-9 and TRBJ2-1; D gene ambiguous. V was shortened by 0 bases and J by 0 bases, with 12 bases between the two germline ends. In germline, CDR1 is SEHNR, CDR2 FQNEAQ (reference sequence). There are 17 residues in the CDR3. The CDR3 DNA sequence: TGTGCCAGCAGCTTAGCGCCACAGAGTCCCTCCTACAATGAGCAGTTCTTC. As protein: CASSLAPQSPSYNEQFF.

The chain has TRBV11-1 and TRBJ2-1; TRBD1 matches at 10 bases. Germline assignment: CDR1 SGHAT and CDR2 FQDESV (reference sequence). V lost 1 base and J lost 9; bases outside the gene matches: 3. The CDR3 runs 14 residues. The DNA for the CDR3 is TGTGCCAGCAGCTTAGGGACAGGGGGAGGTGAGCAGTTCTTC. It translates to CASSLGTGGGEQFF.

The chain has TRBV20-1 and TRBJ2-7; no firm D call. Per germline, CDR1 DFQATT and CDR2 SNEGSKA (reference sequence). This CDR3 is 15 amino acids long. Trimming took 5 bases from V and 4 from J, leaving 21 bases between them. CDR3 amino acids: CSAQSVRIPLYEQYF. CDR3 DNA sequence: TGCAGTGCTCAGTCCGTTCGGATCCCCCTATACGAGCAGTACTTC.

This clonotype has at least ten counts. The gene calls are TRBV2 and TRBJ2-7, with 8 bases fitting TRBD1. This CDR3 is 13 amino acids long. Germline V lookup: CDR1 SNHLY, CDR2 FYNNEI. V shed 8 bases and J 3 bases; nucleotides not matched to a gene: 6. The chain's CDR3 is CASVGQGLYEQYF. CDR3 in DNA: TGTGCCAGCGTCGGACAGGGACTCTACGAGCAGTACTTC.

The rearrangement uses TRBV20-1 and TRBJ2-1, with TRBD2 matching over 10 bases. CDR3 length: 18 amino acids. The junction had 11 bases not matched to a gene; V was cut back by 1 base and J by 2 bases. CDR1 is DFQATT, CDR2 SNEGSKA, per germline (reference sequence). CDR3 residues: CSARGLSLSGGTYNEQFF. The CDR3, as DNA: TGCAGTGCTAGAGGCCTCTCCCTTAGCGGGGGGACCTACAATGAGCAGTTCTTC.